This T cell receptor (beta chain) was sequenced for a study of blood T cell repertoires in COVID-19. On the study more broadly: PBMCs, B-cell-depleted T cells, or T cells were the source of the cDNA or gDNA that made up the material.

A single count supports this clone. Germline CDR1 SGHRS, CDR2 YFSETQ. Trimming stripped 3 bases from V and 1 base from J, with 7 bases between. CDR3 length equals 13 residues. Under the authors' procedure: Scientists estimated how many nucleated cells there were by amplifying reference gene primers. Profiled with immunoSEQ multiplex PCR; TCRdb holds only in-frame clones, not every one. Clone size and V and J calls were adopted from that table, with D and trimming inferred from the DNA. The table records some 93,000 clones, 85% of them present only once. This clonotype was sampled from a man aged 55 to 70 with acute or convalescent COVID-19. The chain carries TRBV5-1 and TRBJ2-5; no firm D call. The sequenced material came from peripheral blood. The CDR3 sequence: CASSSQAQETQYF. In nucleotides, the CDR3 is TGCGCCAGCAGCTCGCAGGCCCAAGAGACCCAGTACTTC. The variable domain in full, with the rest retrieved from reference TRBV5-1 and TRBJ2-5, is KAGVTQTPRYLIKTRGQQVTLSCSPISGHRSVSWYQQTPGQGLQFLFEYFSETQRNKGNFPGRFSGRQFSNSRSEMNVSTLELGDSALYLCASSSQAQETQYFGPGTRLLVL.